This T cell receptor beta chain appears in the sequencing data of a study of long-term antiretroviral therapy in people with HIV. Study-wide findings and caveats: Despite increasing after ART, diversity remained lower than that of transplant donor controls.

V lost 4 bases and J lost 0, with 11 bases in between. Germline V gene sequence: CDR1 MNHEY, CDR2 SMNVEV (reference sequence). The length of the CDR3 is 15 residues. A word on this clone: What it binds is unknown.

Run at survey level, the immunoSEQ assay was version v3.0. Using immunoSEQ multiplex PCR, the repertoire was profiled, and TCRdb retains in-frame clones only, with some absent. This table holds thousands of clones, roughly 70% found once. Going into DNA extraction, samples held about 1-10 million cryopreserved PBMC. The V gene is TRBV27, the J gene TRBJ2-3, with D unclear. This specimen was unsorted PBMCs, taken 0.1 years before starting antiretroviral therapy. The TCR comes from a man aged 18 to 30 with HIV. The CDR3 nucleotides read TGTGCCAGCAGTTCCCCGCTAGATAGCACAGATACGCAGTATTTT. This encodes CASSSPLDSTDTQYF.